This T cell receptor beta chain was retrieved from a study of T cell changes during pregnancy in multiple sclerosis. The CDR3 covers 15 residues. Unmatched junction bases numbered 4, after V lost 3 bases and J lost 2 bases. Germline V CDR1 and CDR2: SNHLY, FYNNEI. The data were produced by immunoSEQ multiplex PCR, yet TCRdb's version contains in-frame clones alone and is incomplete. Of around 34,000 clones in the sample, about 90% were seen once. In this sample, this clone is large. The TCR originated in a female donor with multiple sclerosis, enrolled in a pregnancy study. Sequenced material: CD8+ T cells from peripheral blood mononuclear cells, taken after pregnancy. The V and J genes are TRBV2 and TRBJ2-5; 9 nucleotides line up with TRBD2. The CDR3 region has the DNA TGTGCCAGCAGTGATCAGCGGGGGGATCAAGAGACCCAGTACTTC. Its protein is CASSDQRGDQETQYF.